Ten or more counts support the clone carrying this TCR beta chain. As yet, its antigen is unknown. Preparing the TCRbeta library involved the use of unique molecular identifiers. One entry per CDR3 protein results from TCRdb running MiXCR on the PCR reads. The data contain 130,000 or so distinct CDR3 sequences, about a tenth of them seen just once; the ten biggest clones take up around 24%. The sample is drawn from a study of T-cell reconstitution after alpha-beta-depleted transplantation in children. The study's findings and limits: As was reported, about two months after transplant, alpha-beta T cells came from several hundred expanded graft clones. A year had passed since transplant, and T-cell counts and diversity by then came mostly from newly produced T cells.

V lost 7 bases and J 4 bases, leaving 16 bases between the germline ends. The CDR3 consists of 15 residues. The chain employs TRBV12-3 or TRBV12-4 and TRBJ2-2, with a tentative D call TRBD1 (5 bases). The clonotype comes from a girl less than two years old who had a stem cell transplant for combined immunodeficiency, so the T cells may come from the graft donor. Sequencing used PBMCs, mostly from graft donor cells, obtained 180 days after TCRalphabeta/CD19-depleted stem cell transplant. CDR3: CASTLAGWGTGELFF. CDR3 DNA: TGTGCCAGCACCCTGGCAGGGTGGGGCACCGGGGAGCTGTTTTTT.